What follows are 27 T cell receptor beta chains derived from one specimen sequenced in a study of metastatic and nonmetastatic thyroid tumors. None of the patients had undergone any treatment ahead of thyroid surgery. Through MiXCR, TCRdb re-clonotyped the PCR reads. The profile shows tens of thousands of clones, approximately 16% of them singletons. The material sequenced was blood. These TCRs come from a male donor with papillary thyroid cancer or a benign thyroid nodule (not recorded which). Some clones in this sample may be carry-over from other donors' samples.

J is TRBJ1-1 and V is TRBV7-9; TRBD1 is a possible D gene (5 bases). The CDR3 sequence is 14 residues long. With 5 bases removed from V and 1 base from J, the gap between germline ends came to 11 bases. In germline, CDR1 is SEHNR, CDR2 FQNEAQ (reference sequence). This CDR3 reads CASSPGRPNTEAFF. Here the CDR3 DNA reads TGTGCCAGCAGCCCGGGACGTCCGAACACTGAAGCTTTCTTT.

This clone was observed at least ten times. This chain connects TRBV9 to TRBJ2-1; TRBD1 aligns across 8 bases. With 4 bases clipped from V and 7 bases from J, the junction kept 10 bases outside the gene matches. CDR3 length: 15 residues. From germline, CDR1 is SGDLS and CDR2 YYNGEE. Here the CDR3 DNA reads TGTGCCAGCAGCCCGTCGACAGGGGTAAAGAATGAGCAGTTCTTC. It translates to CASSPSTGVKNEQFF.

This clone was seen many times. The gene calls are TRBV27 and TRBJ2-7; tentative D call: TRBD2 (6 bases). Germline V gives CDR1 MNHEY, CDR2 SMNVEV (reference sequence). The CDR3 has 16 amino acids. Trimming stripped 8 bases from V and 4 bases from J, with 24 bases between. The CDR3 DNA follows: TGTGCCAGCCTTCCCACGGGAGAGGCTAGTCGGTACGAGCAGTACTTC. Its protein product is CASLPTGEASRYEQYF.

To note about this clone: One end of the junction varies from germline; a read error may be responsible. V usage is TRBV4-2 and J usage is TRBJ2-1; 8 positions agree with TRBD1. Germline CDR1 reads LGHNA; CDR2 reads YNFKEQ. CDR3 length: 18 amino acids. CDR3 in amino acids: CASIQVETGTGVGDDQFF. The CDR3 coding sequence is TGTGCCAGCATCCAAGTAGAAACCGGGACAGGAGTCGGGGATGATCAGTTCTTC.

A few counts support this clone. The chain joins TRBV6-1 to TRBJ1-2; tentative D call: TRBD1 (6 bases). The V gene lost 6 bases and the J gene lost 4 bases, with 12 bases spanning the gap. Germline V lookup: CDR1 MNHNS, CDR2 SASEGT. The CDR3 is 13 residues long. For the CDR3, the DNA is TGTGCCAGCAGAGGGAGGGGGAGCTATGGCTACACCTTC. This codes for CASRGRGSYGYTF.

This clone was counted at least ten times. The chain has TRBV20-1 and TRBJ1-3, with D uncertain. This CDR3 has 15 residues. The ends were cut back, 6 bases at V and 0 bases at J, with 15 bases in the middle. Germline-derived CDR1 and CDR2 are DFQATT and SNEGSKA (reference sequence). CDR3 amino acids: CSAGEGSSSGNTIYF. The CDR3 DNA sequence: TGCAGTGCCGGGGAGGGAAGCAGCTCTGGAAACACCATATATTTT.

This clone appeared many times. This sequence joins TRBV5-5 and TRBJ1-5; TRBD1 matches 7 bases. In germline, CDR1 is SGHKS, CDR2 YYEKEE (reference sequence). The V segment lost 1 base and the J segment 7 bases; nucleotides outside the gene matches: 8. CDR3 length: 15 residues. CDR3 nucleotide sequence: TGTGCCAGCAGCTTGTCAGGGACAGCAAGCCAGCCCCAGCATTTT. Translated: CASSLSGTASQPQHF.

By share, this clone ranks as medium-sized. This sequence joins TRBV20-1 and TRBJ2-2; D remains ambiguous. The CDR3 has 15 amino acids. V was shortened by 0 bases and J by 6 bases, with 14 bases between the two germline ends. CDR1 and CDR2 (germline): DFQATT, SNEGSKA (reference sequence). The CDR3 coding sequence is TGCAGTGCTAGAGATCACGAATTCAAATCCGGGGAGCTGTTTTTT. Its protein is CSARDHEFKSGELFF.

This clone was picked up many times. The chain employs TRBV7-6 and TRBJ2-7; D remains unclear. CDR3 length: 14 residues. Trimming pared 4 bases from V and 0 bases from J, leaving 10 bases between. The V gene's germline CDR1 is SGHVS and CDR2 FNYEAQ. CDR3 loop: CASSSTKSSYEQYF. CDR3 sequence (DNA): TGTGCCAGCAGCTCGACGAAGAGCTCCTACGAGCAGTACTTC.

In its sample, this clone was seen many times. The chain has TRBV20-1 and TRBJ2-7, with 10 bases lining up with TRBD1. Losses at the gene ends were 6 bases for V and 4 bases for J; bases not matched to a gene: 12. The CDR3 extends over 15 amino acids. The germline CDR1 and CDR2 sequences are DFQATT and SNEGSKA (reference sequence). CDR3: CSAPDTRTGGYEQYF. CDR3 DNA sequence: TGCAGTGCCCCCGACACGAGGACAGGGGGTTACGAGCAGTACTTC.

This clone was seen at least ten times. The chain links TRBV20-1 to TRBJ2-2; no clear D gene. Germline V gene data show CDR1 as DFQATT and CDR2 as SNEGSKA (reference sequence). V dropped 3 bases and J dropped 6 bases, with 8 bases sitting between them. This CDR3 has 12 amino acids. CDR3: CSARSLAGELFF. CDR3 nucleotides: TGCAGTGCTAGGAGCCTCGCCGGGGAGCTGTTTTTT.

This clone is classed as medium-sized. The chain is built from TRBV5-1 and TRBJ2-7, with a possible D match to TRBD1 (6 bases). The V and J ends lost 0 bases and 3 bases respectively, with 13 bases between them. Germline V lookup: CDR1 SGHRS, CDR2 YFSETQ. CDR3 length: 15 residues. The CDR3 spells CASSLDGRGIYEQYF. The CDR3 coding sequence is TGCGCCAGCAGCTTGGACGGCAGGGGAATCTACGAGCAGTACTTC.

This clone was seen repeatedly, ten times or more. V usage is TRBV9 and J usage is TRBJ2-7; D assignment may be TRBD1 or TRBD2 (5 bases each). The germline CDR1 and CDR2 sequences are SGDLS and YYNGEE. CDR3 length equals 13 residues. Deletions cut 4 bases from V and 3 bases from J, with 11 bases between. DNA for the CDR3: TGTGCCAGCAGCAAAGGGACGAACTACGAGCAGTACTTC. This sequence encodes CASSKGTNYEQYF.

By proportion, this clone is large. J is TRBJ2-7 and V is TRBV6-1; the match to TRBD1 covers 7 bases. The germline gives CDR1 MNHNS, CDR2 SASEGT. Losses at the gene ends were 1 base for V and 0 bases for J; bases not matched to a gene: 0. The CDR3 contains 14 residues. Here the CDR3 DNA reads TGTGCCAGCAGTGAAGGGGACAGCTCCTACGAGCAGTACTTC. Protein sequence: CASSEGDSSYEQYF.

This clone was detected ten times or more. A much larger clone is a single base away; this may be a read error. The same CDR3 can be traced to other DNA sequences in this sample. The chain couples TRBV19 to TRBJ1-2, with 7 bases lining up with TRBD1. The CDR3 has 14 residues. CDR1 LNHDA and CDR2 SQIVND come from the germline V gene (reference sequence). CDR3 amino acids: CASNLGQAQYGYTF. The CDR3, as DNA: TGCGCCAGTAATCTCGGACAGGCCCAATATGGCTACACCTTC.

The table lists this clone with a few counts. Possible read error: a much larger clone is one base away. The chain recombines TRBV5-1 with TRBJ2-5, with D possibly being TRBD2 (5 bases). The CDR3 has 14 amino acids. V was clipped by 4 bases and J by 3 bases, with 13 bases between them. Germline lookup yields CDR1 SGHRS and CDR2 YFSETQ. DNA for the CDR3: TGCGCCAGCAGCACAGCGGTGGCGGAAGAGACCCAGTACTTC. It is translated as CASSTAVAEETQYF.

This clone came up a few times. The CDR3 DNA is TGTGCCAGCAGCCAAGGGTGGGTTGTTTGGGACAGGGGGGTGAGAGGAAACCAGCCCCAGCATTTT. Residues: CASSQGWVVWDRGVRGNQPQHF. The chain links TRBV3-1 to TRBJ1-5; 11 bases align to TRBD1. Germline V gene lookup returns CDR1 LGHDT and CDR2 YNNKEL (reference sequence). Losses at the gene ends were 1 base for V and 7 bases for J; bases not matched to a gene: 24. The CDR3 spans 22 residues.

This clone was counted many times. This chain uses TRBV10-3 with TRBJ1-6; 7 bases are shared with TRBD1. From germline, CDR1 is ENHRY and CDR2 SYGVKD. V was clipped by 6 bases and J by 6 bases; unmatched bases: 11. The CDR3 loop spans 16 amino acids. The CDR3 DNA reads as TGTGCCATCAGCGGAACCTACAGGGGACCTAATTCACCCCTCCACTTT. Its protein product is CAISGTYRGPNSPLHF.

In this sample, this clone turned up a few times. V gene TRBV6-1 combines with J gene TRBJ2-7; D call uncertain. The CDR3 loop spans 12 amino acids. Germline V gene data show CDR1 as MNHNS and CDR2 as SASEGT. The V gene lost 3 bases and the J gene lost 4 bases, with 7 bases spanning the gap. CDR3 residues: CASSDRSYEQYF. The CDR3 nucleotides read TGTGCCAGCAGTGACCGCAGTTACGAGCAGTACTTC.

The CDR3 protein is CASSLGTGDYGYTF. CDR3 in DNA: TGTGCCAGCTCGCTGGGGACGGGTGACTATGGCTACACCTTC. The chain is built from TRBV18 and TRBJ1-2; a possible D gene is TRBD1 (5 bases). Looked up from germline, CDR1 is KGHSH and CDR2 is LQKENI. The CDR3 has 14 residues. V lost 6 bases and J lost 3, with 14 bases in between.

This clone was recorded at least ten times. This sequence joins TRBV27 and TRBJ2-5, with D perhaps matching TRBD2 (5 bases). The CDR3 is 13 amino acids. Germline CDR1 MNHEY, CDR2 SMNVEV (reference sequence). V dropped 7 bases and J dropped 9 bases, with 18 bases sitting between them. The CDR3 sequence is CASKPSSSRAQYF. The CDR3, as DNA: TGTGCCAGCAAGCCTAGCAGTTCACGGGCCCAGTACTTC.

The table lists this clone with many counts. The chain has TRBV5-1 and TRBJ2-1; perhaps TRBD2 as D (5 bases). Germline CDR1 is SGHRS and CDR2 is YFSETQ. Trimming removed 0 bases from V and 8 bases from J, with 9 bases in between. The CDR3 has 13 residues. The DNA of the CDR3 is TGCGCCAGCAGCTTGGTTGGGAGCGATGAGCAGTTCTTC. Amino acid sequence: CASSLVGSDEQFF.

Here the CDR3 reads CSARPPTGGYEQYF. In DNA, the CDR3 is TGCAGTGCTAGACCACCGACAGGGGGCTACGAGCAGTACTTC. The chain is built from TRBV20-1 and TRBJ2-7; 9 bases line up with TRBD1. The CDR3 loop spans 14 amino acids. Germline CDR1 DFQATT, CDR2 SNEGSKA (reference sequence). The trim removed 2 bases at V and 3 bases at J, leaving 5 bases unmatched.

This clone ranks as medium-sized. The V call is TRBV5-1, the J call TRBJ2-7, with 11 bases aligning to TRBD1. V shed 4 bases and J 3 bases; nucleotides not matched to a gene: 3. Germline V lookup: CDR1 SGHRS, CDR2 YFSETQ. The length of the CDR3 is 14 residues. The CDR3 coding sequence is TGCGCCAGCAGCGAAGGGACAGGGGGCTACGAGCAGTACTTC. This gives the protein CASSEGTGGYEQYF.

In this sample, this clone turned up a few times. This chain connects TRBV28 to TRBJ1-1; D remains unclear. Germline V gene data show CDR1 as MDHEN and CDR2 as SYDVKM. The CDR3 loop spans 13 amino acids. With 7 bases removed from V and 7 bases from J, the gap between germline ends came to 16 bases. The CDR3 loop reads CASKTRHAHEAFF. The CDR3 coding sequence is TGTGCCAGCAAGACAAGACACGCCCATGAAGCTTTCTTT.

This clone appeared many times. This chain connects TRBV7-2 to TRBJ2-7; D not certain. CDR3 length equals 14 residues. Germline V CDR1 and CDR2: SGHTA, FQGNSA. V lost 3 bases to trimming and J lost 2 bases, with 11 bases between them. The CDR3 nucleotides are TGTGCCAGCAGCTTCAATGCCGGTCCCTACGAGCAGTACTTC. This sequence encodes CASSFNAGPYEQYF.

This clone was counted many times. The chain carries TRBV20-1 and TRBJ2-6; perhaps TRBD2 as D (6 bases). Germline CDR1 reads DFQATT; CDR2 reads SNEGSKA (reference sequence). The CDR3 extends over 16 amino acids. Trimming left V 6 bases short and J 2 bases short, with 17 bases between. CDR3 coding DNA: TGCAGTGCAATCGGGACTCCCCTAACTGGGGCCAACGTCCTGACTTTC. Protein: CSAIGTPLTGANVLTF.